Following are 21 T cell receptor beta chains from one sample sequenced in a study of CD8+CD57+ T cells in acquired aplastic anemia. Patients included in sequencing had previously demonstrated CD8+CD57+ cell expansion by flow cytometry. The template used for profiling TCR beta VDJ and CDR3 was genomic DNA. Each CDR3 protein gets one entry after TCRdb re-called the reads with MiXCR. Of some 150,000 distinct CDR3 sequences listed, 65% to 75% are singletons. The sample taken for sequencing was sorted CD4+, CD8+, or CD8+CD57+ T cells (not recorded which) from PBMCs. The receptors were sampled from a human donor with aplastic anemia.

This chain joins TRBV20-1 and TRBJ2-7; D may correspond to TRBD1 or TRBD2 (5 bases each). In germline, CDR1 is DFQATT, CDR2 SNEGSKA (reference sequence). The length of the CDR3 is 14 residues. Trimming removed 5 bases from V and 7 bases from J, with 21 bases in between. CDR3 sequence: CSAEPPGPNPEQYF. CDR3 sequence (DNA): TGCAGTGCTGAACCACCGGGACCCAATCCGGAGCAGTACTTC.

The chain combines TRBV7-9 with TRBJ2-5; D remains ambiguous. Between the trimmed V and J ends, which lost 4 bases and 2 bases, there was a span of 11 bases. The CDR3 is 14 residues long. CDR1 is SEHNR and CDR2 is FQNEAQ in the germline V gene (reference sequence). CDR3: CASSSGLEQETQYF. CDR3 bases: TGTGCCAGCAGCTCCGGTCTGGAGCAAGAGACCCAGTACTTC.

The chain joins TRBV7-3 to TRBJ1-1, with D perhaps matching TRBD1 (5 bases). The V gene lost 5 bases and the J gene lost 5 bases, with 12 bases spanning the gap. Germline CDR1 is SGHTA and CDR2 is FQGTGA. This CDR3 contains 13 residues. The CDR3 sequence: CASSRLRETEAFF. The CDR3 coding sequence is TGTGCCAGCAGCCGACTCAGGGAAACTGAAGCTTTCTTT.

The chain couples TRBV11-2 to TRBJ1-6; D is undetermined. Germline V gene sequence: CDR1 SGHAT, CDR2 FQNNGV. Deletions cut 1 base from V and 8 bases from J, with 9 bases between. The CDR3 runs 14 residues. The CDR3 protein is CASSLGAVDSPLHF. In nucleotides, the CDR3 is TGTGCCAGCAGCTTAGGAGCAGTAGATTCACCCCTCCACTTT.

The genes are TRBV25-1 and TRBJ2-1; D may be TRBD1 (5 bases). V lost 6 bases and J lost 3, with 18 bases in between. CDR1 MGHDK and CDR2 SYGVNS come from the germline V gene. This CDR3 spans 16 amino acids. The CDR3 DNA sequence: TGTGCCAGCAGCCTAAGATTTGGCCAGGGCTACAATGAGCAGTTCTTC. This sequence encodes CASSLRFGQGYNEQFF.

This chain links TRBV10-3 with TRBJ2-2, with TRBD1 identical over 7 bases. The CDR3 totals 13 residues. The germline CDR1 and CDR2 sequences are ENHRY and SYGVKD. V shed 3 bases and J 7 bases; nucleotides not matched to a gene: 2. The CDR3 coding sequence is TGTGCCATCAGTGACGGACAGGTCGGGGAGCTGTTTTTT. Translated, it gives CAISDGQVGELFF.

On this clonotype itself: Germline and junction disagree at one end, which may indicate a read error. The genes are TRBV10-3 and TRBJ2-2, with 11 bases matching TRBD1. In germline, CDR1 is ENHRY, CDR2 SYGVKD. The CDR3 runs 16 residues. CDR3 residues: CAFRPWDRGETGELFF. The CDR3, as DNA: TGTGCCTTCAGACCCTGGGACAGGGGGGAAACCGGGGAGCTGTTTTTT.

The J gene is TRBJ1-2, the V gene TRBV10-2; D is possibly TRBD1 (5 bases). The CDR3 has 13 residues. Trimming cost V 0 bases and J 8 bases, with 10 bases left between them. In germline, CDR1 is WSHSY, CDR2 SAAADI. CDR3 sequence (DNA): TGCGCCAGCAGTGAGTCGCAGGGCGGAGGCTACACCTTC. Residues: CASSESQGGGYTF.

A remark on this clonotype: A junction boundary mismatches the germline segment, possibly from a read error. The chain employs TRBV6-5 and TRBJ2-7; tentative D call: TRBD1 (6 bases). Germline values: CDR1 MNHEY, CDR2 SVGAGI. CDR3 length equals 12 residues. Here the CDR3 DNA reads TGTGCCAGCAGTGAACGAGGGGGTAGGGTCTCTTTC. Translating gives CASSERGGRVSF.

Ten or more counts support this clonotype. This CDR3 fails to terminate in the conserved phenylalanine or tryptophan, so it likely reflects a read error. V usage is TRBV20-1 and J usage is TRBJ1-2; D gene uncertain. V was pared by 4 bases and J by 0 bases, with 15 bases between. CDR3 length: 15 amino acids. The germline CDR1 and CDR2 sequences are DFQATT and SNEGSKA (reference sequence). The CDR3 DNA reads TGCAGTGCTAAACATCGGGTATTAACTAACTATGGCTACACCCTC. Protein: CSAKHRVLTNYGYTL.

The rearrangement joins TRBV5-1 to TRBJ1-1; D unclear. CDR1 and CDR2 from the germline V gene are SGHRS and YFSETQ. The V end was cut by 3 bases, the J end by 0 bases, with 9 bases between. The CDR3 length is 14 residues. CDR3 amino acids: CASSWSDMNTEAFF. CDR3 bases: TGCGCCAGCAGCTGGAGTGATATGAACACTGAAGCTTTCTTT. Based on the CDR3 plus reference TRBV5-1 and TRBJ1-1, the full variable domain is KAGVTQTPRYLIKTRGQQVTLSCSPISGHRSVSWYQQTPGQGLQFLFEYFSETQRNKGNFPGRFSGRQFSNSRSEMNVSTLELGDSALYLCASSWSDMNTEAFFGQGTRLTVV.

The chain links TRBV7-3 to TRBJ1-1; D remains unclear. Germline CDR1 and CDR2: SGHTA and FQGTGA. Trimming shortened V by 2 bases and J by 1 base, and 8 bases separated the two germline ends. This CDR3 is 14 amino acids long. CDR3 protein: CASSLRAANTEAFF. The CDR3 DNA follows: TGTGCCAGCAGCTTACGGGCAGCGAACACTGAAGCTTTCTTT. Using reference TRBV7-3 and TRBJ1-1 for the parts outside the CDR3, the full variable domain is GAGVSQTPSNKVTEKGKYVELRCDPISGHTALYWYRQSLGQGPEFLIYFQGTGAADDSGLPNDRFFAVRPEGSVSTLKIQRTERGDSAVYLCASSLRAANTEAFFGQGTRLTVV.

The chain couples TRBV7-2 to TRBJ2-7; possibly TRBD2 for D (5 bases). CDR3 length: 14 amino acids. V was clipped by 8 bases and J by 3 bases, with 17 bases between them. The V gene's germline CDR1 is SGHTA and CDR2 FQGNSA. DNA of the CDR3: TGTGCCAGCCGTCCGAACCGGGGTGGCTACGAGCAGTACTTC. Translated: CASRPNRGGYEQYF.

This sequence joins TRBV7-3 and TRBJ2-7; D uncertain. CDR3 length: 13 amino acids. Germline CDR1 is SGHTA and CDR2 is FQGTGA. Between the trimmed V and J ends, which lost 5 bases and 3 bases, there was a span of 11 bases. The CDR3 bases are TGTGCCAGCAGCCCGGATGGGCTCTACGAGCAGTACTTC. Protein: CASSPDGLYEQYF.

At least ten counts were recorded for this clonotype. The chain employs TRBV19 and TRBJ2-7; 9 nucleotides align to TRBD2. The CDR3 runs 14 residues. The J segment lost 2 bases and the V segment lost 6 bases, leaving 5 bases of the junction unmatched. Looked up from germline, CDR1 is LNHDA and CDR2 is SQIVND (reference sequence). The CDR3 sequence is CASSLAGRTYEQYF. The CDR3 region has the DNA TGTGCCAGTAGCCTAGCGGGGAGAACCTACGAGCAGTACTTC.

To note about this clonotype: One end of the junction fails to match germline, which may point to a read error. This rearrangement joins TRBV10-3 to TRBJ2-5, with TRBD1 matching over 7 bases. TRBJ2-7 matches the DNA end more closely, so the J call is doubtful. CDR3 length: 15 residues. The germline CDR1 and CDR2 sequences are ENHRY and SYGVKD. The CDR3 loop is CASSDRAAYSYEQYF. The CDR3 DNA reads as TGTGCCAGCAGTGACAGGGCTGCGTACTCCTACGAGCAGTACTTC.

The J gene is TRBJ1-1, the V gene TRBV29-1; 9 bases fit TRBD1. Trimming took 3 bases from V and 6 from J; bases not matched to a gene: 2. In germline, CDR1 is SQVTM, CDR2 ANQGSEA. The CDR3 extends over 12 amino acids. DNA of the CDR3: TGCAGCGTTGAGAGACAGGGGGCTGAAGCTTTCTTT. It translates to CSVERQGAEAFF.

The CDR3 DNA follows: TGTGCCAGCAGTGAAATCGGGCGGGAGACCCAGTACTTC. It specifies CASSEIGRETQYF. J is TRBJ2-5 and V is TRBV2; no firm D call. Germline V gene data show CDR1 as SNHLY and CDR2 as FYNNEI. Trimming pared 2 bases from V and 5 bases from J, leaving 9 bases between. This CDR3 contains 13 residues.

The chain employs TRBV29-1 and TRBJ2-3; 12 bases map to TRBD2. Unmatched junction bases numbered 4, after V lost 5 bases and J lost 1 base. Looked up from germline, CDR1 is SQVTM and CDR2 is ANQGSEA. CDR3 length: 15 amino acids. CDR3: CSVRGLAGRTDTQYF. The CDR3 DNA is TGCAGCGTTCGTGGACTAGCGGGACGCACAGATACGCAGTATTTT.

The CDR3 DNA reads TGTGCCAGCAGGGCCATCGACTCCTACGAGCAGTACTTC. It translates to CASRAIDSYEQYF. The rearrangement joins TRBV2 to TRBJ2-7; no firm D call. Trimming stripped 6 bases from V and 0 bases from J, with 9 bases between. Germline loops: CDR1 SNHLY, CDR2 FYNNEI. This CDR3 has 13 amino acids.

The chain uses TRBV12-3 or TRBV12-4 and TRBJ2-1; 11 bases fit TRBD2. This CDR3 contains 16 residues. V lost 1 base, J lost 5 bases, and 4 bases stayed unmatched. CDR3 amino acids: CASSLGTSGYHNEQFF. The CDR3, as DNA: TGTGCCAGCAGTTTAGGGACTAGCGGGTACCACAATGAGCAGTTCTTC.